These 2 T cell receptor beta chains were sequenced from one sample in a study of blood T cell repertoires in COVID-19. Data came from immunoSEQ multiplex PCR; TCRdb stores just in-frame clones and leaves some out. The sample carries roughly 150,000 clones, 79% recorded once. Material: PBMCs or T cells enriched from blood (not recorded which). The receptors here all came from a woman between 70 and 85 years old in a cohort exposed to, infected with or recovered from COVID-19 (not recorded which).

The rearrangement uses TRBV11-3 and TRBJ2-7; perhaps TRBD2 as D (6 bases). The germline CDR1 and CDR2 sequences are SGHNT and YENEEA. V was clipped by 5 bases and J by 4 bases, with 18 bases between them. The CDR3 covers 15 residues. CDR3 sequence: CASSQRTGSGYEQYF. DNA for the CDR3: TGTGCCAGCAGCCAAAGAACCGGGAGTGGGTACGAGCAGTACTTC.

This chain connects TRBV5-1 to TRBJ1-2; D is possibly TRBD1 (5 bases). Trimming took 2 bases from V and 7 from J, leaving 15 bases between them. The CDR3 sequence is 14 residues long. Germline assignment: CDR1 SGHRS and CDR2 YFSETQ. CDR3 residues: CASSFAEGRGGYTF. The CDR3 DNA follows: TGCGCCAGCAGCTTTGCGGAGGGGAGGGGTGGCTACACCTTC.